This T cell receptor (beta chain) was documented in a study of tumor-infiltrating lymphocytes in primary liver carcinoma. Study context: Male and female patients aged 30 to 69 years made up the cohort. Spanning 4.2 to 10 cm, the tumors were T1-T3 N0M0.

TCR beta cDNA was reverse-transcribed from 500 to 550 ng of total RNA. The reaction used a constant-region primer and ProtoScript II reverse transcriptase. Three nested multiplex PCR rounds, a slightly modified ARM-PCR, produced the libraries for TCR beta. For approximately 11 cycles apiece, the opening two PCR rounds ran with TRBV1-TRBV30 forward primers and a C-beta reverse primer. One entry per CDR3 protein, called by TCRdb with MiXCR from the multiplex PCR reads. The sample yields about 92,000 distinct CDR3 sequences, about 70% seen once. For each extraction, RNA and DNA were obtained together from about 19-30 mg of unsorted bulk tissue. Surgical resection treated primary liver carcinoma in the patients. Between the trimmed V and J ends, which lost 5 bases and 0 bases, there was a span of 16 bases. Germline V gives CDR1 SEHNR, CDR2 FQNEAQ (reference sequence). The CDR3 is 16 amino acids. This clonotype came up once. Its matching antigen is unknown. The CDR3 does not close with the conserved phenylalanine or tryptophan, likely indicating a read error.

General study findings and limits: When set against blood, tumors had a significantly higher top-250-clone fraction (p = 0.039).

The chain is built from TRBV7-9 and TRBJ2-5; weak D call: TRBD1 (6 bases). The sequence was obtained from a middle-aged man with primary liver carcinoma and hepatitis B virus infection. What was sequenced was tumor-adjacent normal liver tissue. Here the CDR3 reads CASSLGTPPDQETQYL. The CDR3 DNA sequence: TGTGCCAGCAGCCTCGGGACACCACCCGACCAAGAGACCCAGTACCTC.